Below, one T cell receptor beta chain is given with its context. Produced via immunoSEQ multiplex PCR; TCRdb's table is partial and in-frame only. The sample records several thousand clones, 85% to 95% being singletons. These data originate in a study of T cell clonotyping in hematopoietic cell transplantation. Recipients were bled about 28 days pretransplant and at posttransplant days 30, 100, 180. Germline-derived CDR1 and CDR2 are SGHTA and FQGTGA. This CDR3 contains 12 residues. Trimming pared 4 bases from V and 5 bases from J, leaving 6 bases between. Source: PBMCs, taken 180 days after allogeneic stem cell transplant. The source of this sequence is a female patient in her fifties or sixties who had an allogeneic stem cell transplant from an unrelated donor, so the T cells may come from the graft donor. Some clones in this sample may be carry-over from other donors' samples. The chain has TRBV7-3 and TRBJ2-1, with no clear D. The chain's CDR3 is CASSYGNNEQFF. The DNA of the CDR3 is TGTGCCAGCAGCTACGGTAACAATGAGCAGTTCTTC.